The 28 T cell receptor beta chains listed next were all sequenced from one sample in a study of response to subunit inactivated influenza vaccine. A single record per CDR3 protein comes from TCRdb applying MiXCR to the RT-PCR reads. The profile covers about 780,000 distinct CDR3 sequences, with roughly 18% appearing a single time and approximately 10% taken by the ten largest. The sequencing used PBMCs from blood, collected 4 to 6 days after vaccination. Receptors were obtained from a man aged 50-59 years who received an inactivated influenza vaccine.

Many counts were recorded for this clonotype. The rearrangement uses TRBV6-5 and TRBJ2-3; D is perhaps TRBD1 or TRBD2 (5 bases each). This CDR3 has 15 residues. V was shortened by 0 bases and J by 3 bases, with 10 bases between the two germline ends. The germline gives CDR1 MNHEY, CDR2 SVGAGI. This CDR3 reads CASSYSRERTDTQYF. The CDR3, as DNA: TGTGCCAGCAGTTACTCCAGGGAGAGAACAGATACGCAGTATTTT.

This clonotype showed up many times. V gene TRBV12-3 or TRBV12-4 combines with J gene TRBJ2-3; TRBD2 might be the D (5 bases). This CDR3 has 12 amino acids. Trimming shortened V by 6 bases and J by 2 bases, and 6 bases separated the two germline ends. The CDR3 bases are TGTGCCAGCAGGAGGGACACAGATACGCAGTATTTT. Amino acids: CASRRDTDTQYF.

V usage is TRBV7-2 and J usage is TRBJ2-1; 13 nucleotides line up with TRBD2. The CDR3 has 13 amino acids. The ends lost 6 bases at V and 12 bases at J; junction bases unmatched: 5. Germline CDR1 reads SGHTA; CDR2 reads FQGNSA. In nucleotides, the CDR3 is TGTGCCAGCAGACCAGGGACTAGCGGGACGCAGTTCTTC. Translated: CASRPGTSGTQFF.

This clonotype came up many times. The chain uses TRBV28 and TRBJ2-7; D not resolved. The CDR3 is 16 residues long. V lost 2 bases and J 4 bases, leaving 18 bases between the germline ends. Germline CDR1 and CDR2: MDHEN and SYDVKM. The CDR3 is CASSLGPRRYIYEQYF. Written as DNA, the CDR3 is TGTGCCAGCAGTTTAGGCCCCCGAAGGTATATATACGAGCAGTACTTC. The full variable domain, its missing parts supplied by reference TRBV28 and TRBJ2-7, is DVKVTQSSRYLVKRTGEKVFLECVQDMDHENMFWYRQDPGLGLRLIYFSYDVKMKEKGDIPEGYSVSREKKERFSLILESASTNQTSMYLCASSLGPRRYIYEQYFGPGTRLTVT.

The chain couples TRBV12-3 or TRBV12-4 to TRBJ1-6, with 9 positions matching TRBD1. The J segment lost 10 bases and the V segment lost 5 bases, leaving 9 bases of the junction unmatched. The CDR3 covers 15 residues. CDR3 DNA sequence: TGTGCCAGCAGTCCCGGGACAGGGTGGGGATCACCCCTCCACTTT. It encodes CASSPGTGWGSPLHF.

In its sample, this clonotype was seen a few times. At one end the junction does not follow the germline gene, possibly because of a read error. The chain couples TRBV3-1 to TRBJ2-1; D remains unclear. This CDR3 comprises 12 residues. The germline V gene encodes CDR1 LGHDT and CDR2 YNNKEL (reference sequence). CDR3 DNA sequence: TGTGCCAGCAGCCAAGTTCCAGACGAGCGGTTCTTC. This translates into CASSQVPDERFF.

This rearrangement joins TRBV20-1 to TRBJ2-7; D gene uncertain. The CDR3 runs to 14 residues. CDR1 and CDR2 (germline): DFQATT, SNEGSKA (reference sequence). V was pared by 4 bases and J by 8 bases, with 21 bases between. This CDR3 is CSAMNQVGIDKQYF. The CDR3 region has the DNA TGCAGTGCTATGAACCAGGTTGGGATCGACAAGCAGTACTTC.

V gene TRBV7-2 combines with J gene TRBJ2-3, with D maybe TRBD1 (6 bases). V was cut by 3 bases and J by 3 bases, with 13 bases left in between. In germline, CDR1 is SGHTA, CDR2 FQGNSA. The length of the CDR3 is 15 residues. CDR3 protein: CASSLMGGTTDTQYF. The CDR3 nucleotides are TGTGCCAGCAGCTTGATGGGTGGGACAACAGATACGCAGTATTTT.

This clonotype was counted a few times. V gene TRBV5-1 combines with J gene TRBJ2-3, with D maybe TRBD1 (6 bases). V was shortened by 6 bases and J by 6 bases, with 17 bases between the two germline ends. The CDR3 sequence is 14 residues long. Per the germline V gene, CDR1 is SGHRS and CDR2 is YFSETQ. This CDR3 reads CASKWAGAGDTQYF. The DNA for the CDR3 is TGCGCCAGCAAGTGGGCAGGGGCCGGCGATACGCAGTATTTT.

The chain recombines TRBV5-1 with TRBJ1-6; 8 bases match TRBD1. Looked up from germline, CDR1 is SGHRS and CDR2 is YFSETQ. This CDR3 has 14 amino acids. V lost 4 bases to trimming and J lost 14 bases; unmatched junction nucleotides: 11. The CDR3 nucleotides read TGCGCCAGCAGCGGAGACAGGGGTGCAGGATCCCTCCACTTT. Its translation is CASSGDRGAGSLHF. The full variable domain, completed using reference TRBV5-1 and TRBJ1-6, is KAGVTQTPRYLIKTRGQQVTLSCSPISGHRSVSWYQQTPGQGLQFLFEYFSETQRNKGNFPGRFSGRQFSNSRSEMNVSTLELGDSALYLCASSGDRGAGSLHFGNGTRLTVT.

This clonotype was seen a handful of times. At one boundary the junction diverges from the germline segment, which might be a read error. This chain links TRBV12-3 or TRBV12-4 with TRBJ2-1, with TRBD1 matching over 8 bases. CDR3 size: 14 residues. The CDR3 DNA sequence: TGTGCCAGCAGTCCAAGACAGGGGCGGTCCAGTTGGATCTTC. It encodes CASSPRQGRSSWIF.

The chain carries TRBV7-9 and TRBJ1-6, with 7 bases fitting TRBD1. V shed 5 bases, J shed 8 bases, and the junction held 9 bases outside the gene matches. CDR1 SEHNR and CDR2 FQNEAQ come from the germline V gene (reference sequence). This CDR3 is built from 15 residues. CDR3 coding DNA: TGTGCCAGCAGCCGGACCGGGACAGATTATTCACCCCTCCACTTT. Translation gives CASSRTGTDYSPLHF.

The chain employs TRBV27 and TRBJ1-1, with TRBD1 matching 8 bases. The J segment lost 5 bases and the V segment lost 6 bases, leaving 5 bases of the junction unmatched. Germline CDR1 MNHEY, CDR2 SMNVEV (reference sequence). The CDR3 sequence is 13 residues long. CDR3 residues: CASRNTGGTEAFF. CDR3 in DNA: TGTGCCAGCAGAAACACAGGGGGAACTGAAGCTTTCTTT.

There are many counts of this clonotype. The chain is built from TRBV5-5 and TRBJ2-1; 8 nucleotides line up with TRBD1. This CDR3 contains 16 residues. V shed 4 bases and J 9 bases; nucleotides not matched to a gene: 15. Germline V gives CDR1 SGHKS, CDR2 YYEKEE (reference sequence). CDR3 nucleotides: TGTGCCAGCAGCGCCTCAGACAGGGGTGTGTCGTCTGAGCAGTTCTTC. Protein sequence: CASSASDRGVSSEQFF.

V is TRBV12-3 or TRBV12-4 and J is TRBJ2-3; the D gene is possibly TRBD2 (7 bases). V lost 2 bases to trimming and J lost 2 bases, with 14 bases between them. The length of the CDR3 is 16 residues. The CDR3 loop reads CASSLRGGHYTDTQYF. CDR3 DNA sequence: TGTGCCAGCAGTTTAAGGGGGGGGCACTACACAGATACGCAGTATTTT.

A few counts support this clonotype. V and J are TRBV11-1 and TRBJ2-1, with unresolved D. Germline assignment: CDR1 SGHAT and CDR2 FQDESV (reference sequence). V was trimmed by 4 bases and J by 0 bases, leaving 19 bases between them. The CDR3 runs to 18 residues. Here the CDR3 DNA reads TGTGCCAGCAGCTCCGATGGGAACTGGATCAGCTCCTACAATGAGCAGTTCTTC. This sequence encodes CASSSDGNWISSYNEQFF.

The V gene is TRBV20-1, the J gene TRBJ2-3, with a possible D match to TRBD2 (6 bases). The CDR3 runs 13 residues. The V end was cut by 2 bases, the J end by 2 bases, with 8 bases between. The germline V gene encodes CDR1 DFQATT and CDR2 SNEGSKA (reference sequence). The CDR3 bases are TGCAGTGCTAGACGGACTAACACAGATACGCAGTATTTT. Amino acid sequence: CSARRTNTDTQYF.

This clonotype has a handful of counts. The chain uses TRBV20-1 and TRBJ2-4, with 7 positions matching TRBD1. V was pared by 6 bases and J by 3 bases, with 5 bases of the junction left unmatched. CDR1 is DFQATT, CDR2 SNEGSKA, per germline (reference sequence). The CDR3 length is 13 residues. The CDR3 spells CSASNRGKNIQYF. CDR3 nucleotides: TGCAGTGCCAGCAACAGGGGCAAAAACATTCAGTACTTC.

This clonotype was counted at least ten times. The chain employs TRBV12-3 or TRBV12-4 and TRBJ2-7; 7 bases are a match to TRBD2. Losses at the gene ends were 3 bases for V and 3 bases for J; bases not matched to a gene: 5. The CDR3 consists of 14 residues. The CDR3 DNA follows: TGTGCCAGCAGTTTTAGAACGGGAGGCTACGAGCAGTACTTC. Its protein is CASSFRTGGYEQYF.

This clonotype was seen more than once but under ten times. V usage is TRBV12-3 or TRBV12-4 and J usage is TRBJ2-1, with 8 bases that match TRBD2. The CDR3 has 15 residues. V shed 3 bases and J 4 bases; nucleotides not matched to a gene: 5. This CDR3 is CASSFLRGVYNEQFF. CDR3 nucleotides: TGTGCCAGCAGTTTTTTGCGGGGGGTATACAATGAGCAGTTCTTC.

This clonotype was seen at least ten times. The rearrangement joins TRBV20-1 to TRBJ1-2; maybe TRBD1 (6 bases). The CDR3 sequence is 17 residues long. The germline V and J ends were trimmed by 0 bases and 6 bases, with 23 bases remaining between them. Germline V gene data show CDR1 as DFQATT and CDR2 as SNEGSKA (reference sequence). CDR3 nucleotides: TGCAGTGCTAGAGATAGCCGACGCGCCTGGGACAAAGATGGCTACACCTTC. This codes for CSARDSRRAWDKDGYTF.

A note on this clonotype: This may come from a read error, since a much larger clone is one base off. The chain couples TRBV25-1 to TRBJ2-1; TRBD2 is a possible D gene (7 bases). V shed 5 bases and J shed 4 bases, with 18 bases lying between them. The germline CDR1 and CDR2 sequences are MGHDK and SYGVNS. The CDR3 extends over 16 amino acids. The CDR3 protein is CASSNSAGAFYNEQFF. CDR3 nucleotide sequence: TGTGCCAGCAGTAACTCGGCGGGGGCCTTTTACAATGAGCAGTTCTTC. Full variable domain (remainder filled in from reference TRBV25-1 and TRBJ2-1): EADIYQTPRYLVIGTGKKITLECSQTMGHDKMYWYQQDPGMELHLIHYSYGVNSTEKGDLSSESTVSRIRTEHFPLTLESARPSHTSQYLCASSNSAGAFYNEQFFGPGTRLTVL.

Here the CDR3 DNA reads TGTGCCAGCAGCTTAGGACAGGGGGACGTCGGACGTGGCTACACCTTC. It translates to CASSLGQGDVGRGYTF. This chain connects TRBV7-9 to TRBJ1-2, with 9 bases that match TRBD1. The CDR3 is made up of 16 amino acids. J gave up 7 bases and V 1 base, and 10 bases lay outside the gene matches. Germline V CDR1 and CDR2: SEHNR, FQNEAQ (reference sequence).

This sequence joins TRBV12-3 or TRBV12-4 and TRBJ1-2; the D gene is possibly TRBD1 (6 bases). The CDR3 consists of 13 residues. The V gene lost 4 bases and the J gene lost 4 bases, with 10 bases spanning the gap. This CDR3 reads CASSWDISYGYTF. CDR3 in DNA: TGTGCCAGCAGTTGGGACATTTCCTATGGCTACACCTTC.

V and J are TRBV18 and TRBJ2-4; maybe TRBD1 (6 bases). Trimming shortened V by 3 bases and J by 6 bases, and 18 bases separated the two germline ends. The CDR3 is 16 amino acids. The germline gives CDR1 KGHSH, CDR2 LQKENI. CDR3 region: CASSPMTGQRGNIQYF. Written as DNA, the CDR3 is TGTGCCAGCTCACCTATGACAGGCCAAAGGGGAAACATTCAGTACTTC.

The V and J genes are TRBV5-1 and TRBJ2-6; 7 nucleotides agree with TRBD2. Trimming at V came to 7 bases and at J to 6 bases, leaving 7 bases not matched to a gene. Looked up from germline, CDR1 is SGHRS and CDR2 is YFSETQ. This CDR3 is built from 14 residues. The CDR3 here is CASDSGEAANVLTF. The CDR3 coding sequence is TGCGCCAGCGACAGCGGGGAAGCGGCCAACGTCCTGACTTTC.

The table lists this clonotype with a few counts. This chain uses TRBV5-5 with TRBJ2-1; a possible D gene is TRBD1 (5 bases). This CDR3 is built from 16 residues. Germline V lookup: CDR1 SGHKS, CDR2 YYEKEE (reference sequence). V gave up 2 bases and J gave up 0 bases, with 12 bases separating them. The CDR3 DNA reads as TGTGCCAGCAGCTTTTCAGGGCCAGCCTCCTACAATGAGCAGTTCTTC. Protein product: CASSFSGPASYNEQFF.

This clonotype has just a few counts. The J gene is TRBJ2-7, the V gene TRBV20-1, with D maybe TRBD1 (6 bases). The CDR3 is 14 amino acids. The germline V gene has CDR1 DFQATT and CDR2 SNEGSKA (reference sequence). Trimming cost V 0 bases and J 5 bases, with 14 bases left between them. CDR3 amino acids: CSAREPRGADEQYF. The CDR3 bases are TGCAGTGCTAGAGAGCCCAGGGGAGCGGACGAGCAGTACTTC.